This is a list of T cell receptor beta chains from one sample in a study of T cells in Graves' hyperthyroidism and ophthalmopathy. TCRdb called the multiplex PCR reads again in MiXCR, with one record for every CDR3 protein. The sample lists a few hundred thousand distinct CDR3 sequences, around 15% occurring once. The sample was blood. Every receptor here comes from an older woman with Graves' ophthalmopathy. The CDR3 runs from the conserved cysteine through the conserved F or W. A D gene is named only where the DNA matches it firmly. Clone size is given for some rows only: seen once, a few or many times, or a class if the clone is expanded.

CDR3nt	CDR3aa	d_gene	v_gene	j_gene	abundance
TGTGCCAGCAGTTACAACAGGCGGGTAGGCCTACCCTACGAGCAGTACTTC	CASSYNRRVGLPYEQYF	.	TRBV6-2/TRBV6-3	TRBJ2-7	many
TGTGCCTGGAGTGTGGGTGGGGCGGATACGCAGTATTTT	CAWSVGGADTQYF	.	TRBV30	TRBJ2-3	many
TGTGCCAGCAGTCCCTACAGGGGGCCCGGTTCACCCCTCCACTTT	CASSPYRGPGSPLHF	TRBD1	TRBV27	TRBJ1-6	many
TGTGCCAGCAGGGGTAGCGGGAGCGGGATCGGGGAGCTGTTTTTT	CASRGSGSGIGELFF	TRBD2	TRBV25-1	TRBJ2-2	.
TGCAGTGCTAGTAGCGGGAGGGGGAATGAGCAGTTCTTC	CSASSGRGNEQFF	TRBD2	TRBV20-1	TRBJ2-1	many
TGTGCCATCAGTGAGTCTCCCGTGAACACTGAAGCTTTCTTT	CAISESPVNTEAFF	.	TRBV10-3	TRBJ1-1	.
TGTGCCAGCAGTTATCCTGGACAGGCCCTAGACTATGGCTACACCTTC	CASSYPGQALDYGYTF	TRBD1	TRBV28	TRBJ1-2	many
TGTGCCAGTAATTACGTTCAAGAGACCCAGTACTTC	CASNYVQETQYF	.	TRBV2	TRBJ2-5	.
TGCGCCAGCAGCTCTTCGGACATCACTGAAGCTTTCTTT	CASSSSDITEAFF	.	TRBV5-1	TRBJ1-1	.
TGTGCCAGCAGCCAACTTGGGATCCGGAATGAGCAGTTCTTC	CASSQLGIRNEQFF	.	TRBV3-1	TRBJ2-1	many
TGTGCCAGCAGTCGTAGCGGGAGTAGGTATGAGCAGTTCTTC	CASSRSGSRYEQFF	TRBD2	TRBV12-3/TRBV12-4	TRBJ2-1	many
TGTGCCAGCAGAAATAGCGGGAGGGCCGGGGAGCAGTACTTC	CASRNSGRAGEQYF	TRBD2	TRBV28	TRBJ2-7	many
TGCAGTGCTGGGGGGACTAGCGGGAGAGGCTGGGAGACCCAGTACTTC	CSAGGTSGRGWETQYF	TRBD2	TRBV20-1	TRBJ2-5	.
TGTGCCAGCACGCCTCGGGAAGAGACCCAGTACTTC	CASTPREETQYF	.	TRBV18	TRBJ2-5	many
TGTGCCAGCAGCTTAGGATCCGGTGGGGGGGCGCGAGTCAACGAGCAGTACTTC	CASSLGSGGGARVNEQYF	.	TRBV7-9	TRBJ2-7	many
TGTGCCAGCAGCCGCCGGCCGGGTAGTGAGCAGTTCTTC	CASSRRPGSEQFF	.	TRBV11-2	TRBJ2-1	many
TGTGCCAGCAGCTTAGGCGGGGAGGGGCCTTACGAGCAGTACTTC	CASSLGGEGPYEQYF	TRBD2	TRBV7-6	TRBJ2-7	.
TGTGCCAGCAGTTTAGAAGGAGGGCTTAGCGGGAGGGCCAATGAGCAGTTCTTC	CASSLEGGLSGRANEQFF	TRBD2	TRBV12-3/TRBV12-4	TRBJ2-1	.
TGCAGCGTTGAACTCGGACAGGGGGTCGAGCAGTACTTC	CSVELGQGVEQYF	TRBD1	TRBV29-1	TRBJ2-7	.
TGTGCCAGCAGCTTAGCTAGGGGAATGGGTAGCGGGAGTCATACCTCCTACAATGAGCAGTTCTTC	CASSLARGMGSGSHTSYNEQFF	TRBD2	TRBV7-8	TRBJ2-1	many
TGTGCCAGCATCATTGACAGGGGGCGGTCTGAAGCTTTCTTT	CASIIDRGRSEAFF	TRBD1	TRBV11-2	TRBJ1-1	many
TGTGCCACCAGCGAGGGCGCGGGACAGGGGAAAGAGACCCAGTACTTC	CATSEGAGQGKETQYF	TRBD1	TRBV15	TRBJ2-5	many
TGTGCCAGCAGCTCCGGGGGGGGGCGTGTGGACGAGCAGTACTTC	CASSSGGGRVDEQYF	TRBD2	TRBV11-3	TRBJ2-7	many
TGTGCCAGCAGCTTAGCGATAGCGGGAGGGGAGACCCAGTACTTC	CASSLAIAGGETQYF	TRBD2	TRBV7-2	TRBJ2-5	many
TGTGCCAGCAGCCCCTACGGAGCGCAAGAGACCCAGTACTTC	CASSPYGAQETQYF	.	TRBV3-1	TRBJ2-5	many
TGTGCCAGCAGCTTAGCGGGACTAGCGGACTACGAGCAGTACTTC	CASSLAGLADYEQYF	TRBD2	TRBV7-9	TRBJ2-7	many
TGTGCCACCAGTACTCGGACTAGCGGGGCCTACTACAATGAGCAGTTCTTC	CATSTRTSGAYYNEQFF	TRBD2	TRBV24-1	TRBJ2-1	few
TGCGCCAGCAGCCGAGAACCGGACGGGTACGGGCAGTACTTC	CASSREPDGYGQYF	.	TRBV13	TRBJ2-7	.
TGTGCCAGCAGATTAACAGGGGGAGGCTACACCTTC	CASRLTGGGYTF	TRBD1	TRBV27	TRBJ1-2	many
TGTGCCAGCAGTTTAAAGGAAACGGGGGAGCAGTACTTC	CASSLKETGEQYF	.	TRBV12-3/TRBV12-4	TRBJ2-7	many
TGTGCCAGCAGCCGTCTCGGGGGCGCCCCCACAGATACGCAGTATTTT	CASSRLGGAPTDTQYF	.	TRBV12-3/TRBV12-4	TRBJ2-3	many
TGTGCCAGCAGTCACGGACTAGCGGGAGGGCCGAGCACCGGGGAGCTGTTTTTT	CASSHGLAGGPSTGELFF	TRBD2	TRBV6-1	TRBJ2-2	many
TGTGCTAGTGGTCCAATATCAGGCACCGGGGAGCTGTTTTTT	CASGPISGTGELFF	.	TRBV12-5	TRBJ2-2	many
TGTGCCAGCAGTGAAGCCTGGACAACCGAAGCTTTCTTT	CASSEAWTTEAFF	.	TRBV6-1	TRBJ1-1	many
TGTGCCAGCAGTGGTAATAGCGGGAGAGCCTACAATGAGCAGTTCTTC	CASSGNSGRAYNEQFF	TRBD2	TRBV2	TRBJ2-1	many
TGTGCCAGCAGTTTGGCCCTTGGACAGGGCTCCTACGAGCAGTACTTC	CASSLALGQGSYEQYF	TRBD1	TRBV6-9	TRBJ2-7	.
TGTGCCACCAGCAGAGTTAAGGGGACAATGGGCACCGGGGAGCTGTTTTTT	CATSRVKGTMGTGELFF	.	TRBV15	TRBJ2-2	.
TGTGCCAGCAGCTTAGGGCGGACCTCACAGACCCAGTACTTC	CASSLGRTSQTQYF	.	TRBV7-9	TRBJ2-5	.
TGCAGCGTTGAGGCCAGGATGACCGGGGAGCTGTTTTTT	CSVEARMTGELFF	.	TRBV29-1	TRBJ2-2	few
TGCGCCAGCAGCTTACAGGGCACAACTAATGAAAAACTGTTTTTT	CASSLQGTTNEKLFF	.	TRBV5-1	TRBJ1-4	many
TGTGCCACCAGTGATGGACGTGAGACCCAGTACTTC	CATSDGRETQYF	.	TRBV6-1	TRBJ2-5	many
TGTGCCAGCACCCTGAGGGGACAGGGGGAAAAAAAACTGTTTTTT	CASTLRGQGEKKLFF	TRBD1	TRBV28	TRBJ1-4	.